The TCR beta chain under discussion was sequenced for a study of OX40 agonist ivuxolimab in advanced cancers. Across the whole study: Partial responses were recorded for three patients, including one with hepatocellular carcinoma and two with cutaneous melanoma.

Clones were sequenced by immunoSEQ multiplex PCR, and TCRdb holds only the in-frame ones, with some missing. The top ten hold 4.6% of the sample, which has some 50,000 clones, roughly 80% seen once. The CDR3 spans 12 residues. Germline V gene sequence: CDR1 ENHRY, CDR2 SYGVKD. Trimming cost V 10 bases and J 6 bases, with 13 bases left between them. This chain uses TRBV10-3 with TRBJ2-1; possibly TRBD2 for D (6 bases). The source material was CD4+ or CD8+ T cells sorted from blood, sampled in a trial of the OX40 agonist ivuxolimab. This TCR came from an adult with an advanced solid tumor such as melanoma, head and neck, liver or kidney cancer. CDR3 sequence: CATHGAGNEQFF. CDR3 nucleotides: TGTGCCACCCATGGAGCGGGCAATGAGCAGTTCTTC.